This TCR beta chain stems from a study of post-analysis software for immune sequencing data. Study-level results: Five TRBV segments were significantly more frequent in patients than in controls. TRBV5-6, TRBV5-1 and TRBV20-1 were among these segments. Normalized Chao1 diversity in multiple sclerosis patients fell significantly below that of controls. Strong co-clustering by F measure was evident for samples that had been prepared in the same batch.

Germline V lookup: CDR1 SGHTA, CDR2 FQGTGA. V lost 1 base, J lost 0 bases, and 13 bases lay in between. The CDR3 consists of 17 residues. Sequencing libraries made from TCR beta cDNA carried unique molecular identifiers. When about 0.85 to 11 million T cells were used, they gave roughly 490,000 cDNA molecules. TCRdb ran MiXCR on the PCR reads and lists one entry per CDR3 protein. The sample holds around 260,000 distinct CDR3 sequences, 36% seen once. A remark on this clonotype: Its antigen is unknown.

The sequencing sample was made of blood. The TCR was taken from a girl between 5 and 17 years old with multiple sclerosis. The genes are TRBV7-3 and TRBJ2-1; D remains ambiguous. The CDR3 loop is CASSLKRAESSYNEQFF. CDR3 DNA: TGTGCCAGCAGCTTAAAACGGGCAGAGAGCTCCTACAATGAGCAGTTCTTC. Looking up the rest from reference TRBV7-3 and TRBJ2-1 gives the full variable domain: GAGVSQTPSNKVTEKGKYVELRCDPISGHTALYWYRQSLGQGPEFLIYFQGTGAADDSGLPNDRFFAVRPEGSVSTLKIQRTERGDSAVYLCASSLKRAESSYNEQFFGPGTRLTVL.